These 22 T cell receptor beta chains share one sample of origin, sequenced in a study of shared clonotypes between healthy human individuals. Libraries were prepared by immunoSEQ multiplex PCR; TCRdb keeps only in-frame clonotypes and omits some of them. The sample lists about 1.1 million clones; approximately 75% were seen once. The specimen sequenced was memory CD4+ T cells from PBMCs. Regarding subset: CD45RA-negative fraction. These receptors all come from a man between 18 and 29 years old in good health. Some clones in this sample may be carry-over from other donors' samples.

The V call is TRBV30, the J call TRBJ1-2; D perhaps matches TRBD1 (6 bases). The CDR3 consists of 12 residues. Trimming cost V 7 bases and J 8 bases, with 17 bases left between them. Germline V CDR1 and CDR2: GTSNPN, SVGIG (reference sequence). In DNA, the CDR3 is TGTGCCTCCCTCGACAGGACCCGCGGCTACACCTTC. Its translation: CASLDRTRGYTF.

The chain couples TRBV18 to TRBJ2-7; a weak D match, TRBD1 (6 bases). CDR3 size: 16 residues. CDR1 and CDR2 from the germline V gene are KGHSH and LQKENI. Trimming took off 3 bases at V and 0 bases at J, with 15 bases between the two ends. CDR3 region: CASSPIGQSSSYEQYF. The CDR3 DNA sequence: TGTGCCAGCTCACCTATCGGACAGAGCAGCTCCTACGAGCAGTACTTC.

This rearrangement joins TRBV7-2 to TRBJ1-1, with D uncertain. The V gene lost 5 bases and the J gene lost 0 bases, with 13 bases spanning the gap. CDR1 and CDR2 (germline): SGHTA, FQGNSA. This CDR3 comprises 15 residues. This chain's CDR3 is CASSPLGGMNTEAFF. CDR3 bases: TGTGCCAGCAGCCCTCTCGGAGGGATGAACACTGAAGCTTTCTTT.

The sample holds a few counts of this clone. This rearrangement joins TRBV5-1 to TRBJ1-5, with D uncertain. V gave up 0 bases and J gave up 5 bases, with 6 bases separating them. The length of the CDR3 is 13 residues. Germline CDR1 reads SGHRS; CDR2 reads YFSETQ. CDR3 region: CASSLVPHQPQHF. The DNA for the CDR3 is TGCGCCAGCAGCTTGGTTCCCCATCAGCCCCAGCATTTT.

The chain joins TRBV5-1 to TRBJ1-4; 8 nucleotides agree with TRBD1. The V gene end was trimmed by 4 bases and the J gene end by 8 bases; junction bases not matched to a gene: 10. Germline loops: CDR1 SGHRS, CDR2 YFSETQ. CDR3 size: 15 residues. The DNA of the CDR3 is TGCGCCAGCAGCCGCGAGGACAGGGTTAGGGAAAAACTGTTTTTT. Encoded protein: CASSREDRVREKLFF.

Here the CDR3 DNA reads TGTGCCAGCAGCATCACAGTAAACACTGAAGCTTTCTTT. Amino acid sequence: CASSITVNTEAFF. J is TRBJ1-1 and V is TRBV7-8; D call uncertain. This CDR3 is built from 13 residues. With 5 bases removed from V and 2 bases from J, the gap between germline ends came to 9 bases. Germline V lookup: CDR1 SGHVS, CDR2 FQNEAQ.

This chain joins TRBV28 and TRBJ2-1; TRBD2 matches at 7 bases. V was clipped by 3 bases and J by 8 bases; unmatched bases: 13. Germline CDR1 reads MDHEN; CDR2 reads SYDVKM. The CDR3 length is 16 residues. The CDR3 DNA sequence: TGTGCCAGCAGTTTTAAGTTTTCGGTCCGGGGGGATGAGCAGTTCTTC. Its protein is CASSFKFSVRGDEQFF.

The genes are TRBV28 and TRBJ2-1, with D perhaps matching TRBD1 (5 bases). The CDR3 has 13 residues. Germline V lookup: CDR1 MDHEN, CDR2 SYDVKM. Trimming pared 5 bases from V and 9 bases from J, leaving 14 bases between. The CDR3 DNA follows: TGTGCCAGCAGTCTGGATCGTGGGGCTGAGCAGTTCTTC. Protein product: CASSLDRGAEQFF.

Remarks on this clone: A clone one base away is much larger, so this may be a read error. The chain has TRBV28 and TRBJ2-7; unclear D gene. This CDR3 is built from 12 residues. Per the germline V gene, CDR1 is MDHEN and CDR2 is SYDVKM. Trimming stripped 8 bases from V and 0 bases from J, with 8 bases between. CDR3 loop: CASRYSSYEQYF. CDR3 sequence (DNA): TGTGCCAGCCGTTACAGCTCCTACGAGCAGTACTTC.

The chain recombines TRBV9 with TRBJ2-6; unclear D gene. V dropped 3 bases and J dropped 0 bases, with 16 bases sitting between them. The CDR3 is made up of 18 amino acids. Germline loops: CDR1 SGDLS, CDR2 YYNGEE. CDR3 sequence reads: CASSEPWDLGSGANVLTF. For the CDR3, the DNA is TGTGCCAGCAGCGAACCCTGGGATTTAGGCTCTGGGGCCAACGTCCTGACTTTC.

The V call is TRBV28, the J call TRBJ2-5, with D perhaps TRBD2 (6 bases). The length of the CDR3 is 15 residues. The germline V and J ends were trimmed by 0 bases and 5 bases, with 13 bases remaining between them. Germline V gene data show CDR1 as MDHEN and CDR2 as SYDVKM. CDR3 protein: CASSLWGTPVETQYF. CDR3 DNA sequence: TGTGCCAGCAGTTTATGGGGGACTCCCGTGGAGACCCAGTACTTC. Supplemented by reference TRBV28 and TRBJ2-5, the full variable domain reads DVKVTQSSRYLVKRTGEKVFLECVQDMDHENMFWYRQDPGLGLRLIYFSYDVKMKEKGDIPEGYSVSREKKERFSLILESASTNQTSMYLCASSLWGTPVETQYFGPGTRLLVL.

The chain joins TRBV4-1 to TRBJ1-2; D is unresolved. V shed 2 bases and J shed 4 bases, with 14 bases lying between them. This CDR3 comprises 15 residues. The germline CDR1 and CDR2 sequences are MGHRA and YSYEKL. This CDR3 is CASSQPLGRSYGYTF. CDR3 coding DNA: TGCGCCAGCAGCCAACCTCTCGGGAGGTCCTATGGCTACACCTTC.

The genes are TRBV19 and TRBJ1-2; 7 bases line up with TRBD1. CDR1 is LNHDA and CDR2 is SQIVND in the germline V gene (reference sequence). This CDR3 contains 14 residues. The ends lost 1 base at V and 7 bases at J; junction bases unmatched: 6. The CDR3 is CASSIVRTGAGYTF. The CDR3 DNA is TGTGCCAGTAGTATAGTTCGGACAGGAGCTGGCTACACCTTC.

This chain joins TRBV5-1 and TRBJ2-7; 8 bases are a match to TRBD1. J was trimmed by 0 bases and V by 4 bases; bases with no gene match: 6. There are 15 residues in the CDR3. Germline CDR1 SGHRS, CDR2 YFSETQ. CDR3 region: CASSGVGQGSYEQYF. CDR3 in DNA: TGCGCCAGCAGCGGGGTTGGACAGGGCTCCTACGAGCAGTACTTC.

The gene calls are TRBV29-1 and TRBJ2-7; 9 bases fit TRBD1. This CDR3 comprises 13 residues. CDR1 and CDR2 from the germline V gene are SQVTM and ANQGSEA. V gave up 6 bases and J gave up 6 bases; unmatched junction bases: 9. The CDR3 DNA sequence: TGCAGCGTCGATCCGGGACAGGGTGGCGAGCAGTACTTC. This gives the protein CSVDPGQGGEQYF.

V and J are TRBV7-2 and TRBJ2-7; the match to TRBD2 covers 7 bases. V lost 2 bases, J lost 3 bases, and 10 bases stayed unmatched. CDR3 length equals 16 residues. Germline-derived CDR1 and CDR2 are SGHTA and FQGNSA. CDR3 DNA sequence: TGTGCCAGCAGCTTACAGAGCGGGAATAGGCTCTACGAGCAGTACTTC. Encoded protein: CASSLQSGNRLYEQYF.

This sequence joins TRBV6-1 and TRBJ2-1; 9 nucleotides line up with TRBD2. The CDR3 extends over 15 amino acids. Germline V lookup: CDR1 MNHNS, CDR2 SASEGT. With V trimmed by 8 bases and J by 5 bases, 10 bases remained unmatched. The DNA of the CDR3 is TGTGCCAGCTTTCAAGCGGGAGGTCTACACAATGAGCAGTTCTTC. Encoded protein: CASFQAGGLHNEQFF.

The J gene is TRBJ2-2, the V gene TRBV2, with 12 bases identical to TRBD2. The CDR3 is 15 amino acids. Germline CDR1 and CDR2: SNHLY and FYNNEI. V trimming: 7 bases; J trimming: 4 bases; junction bases outside the gene matches: 4. This CDR3 is CASTRLAGATGELFF. CDR3 bases: TGTGCCAGCACCCGACTAGCGGGAGCCACCGGGGAGCTGTTTTTT.

Note on this clone: The sample holds other DNA sequences that translate to the same CDR3. Here the CDR3 DNA reads TGTGCCAGCAGTTCACCAGGGGGCGGTGAAAAACTGTTTTTT. Translation: CASSSPGGGEKLFF. This chain uses TRBV28 with TRBJ1-4; 8 bases match TRBD1. This CDR3 is 14 amino acids long. From germline, CDR1 is MDHEN and CDR2 SYDVKM. Trimming removed 4 bases from V and 7 bases from J; junction bases left unmatched: 5. Together with reference TRBV28 and TRBJ1-4, the CDR3 gives the full variable domain: DVKVTQSSRYLVKRTGEKVFLECVQDMDHENMFWYRQDPGLGLRLIYFSYDVKMKEKGDIPEGYSVSREKKERFSLILESASTNQTSMYLCASSSPGGGEKLFFGSGTQLSVL.

The rearrangement uses TRBV27 and TRBJ1-6, with TRBD1 as a possible D gene (5 bases). Trimming pared 6 bases from V and 7 bases from J, leaving 13 bases between. The germline V gene encodes CDR1 MNHEY and CDR2 SMNVEV (reference sequence). This CDR3 comprises 14 residues. CDR3 DNA sequence: TGTGCCAGCAGCCCCGGGACGGGAAATTCACCCCTCCACTTT. As protein: CASSPGTGNSPLHF.

The chain combines TRBV28 with TRBJ1-4, with a possible D match to TRBD1 (5 bases). CDR1 is MDHEN, CDR2 SYDVKM, per germline. V gave up 3 bases and J gave up 8 bases, with 16 bases separating them. This CDR3 is built from 15 residues. CDR3 nucleotides: TGTGCCAGCAGTTTGGGGGTGGTTGGAAGCGAAAAACTGTTTTTT. Its translation is CASSLGVVGSEKLFF.

This clone was found once. The chain carries TRBV28 and TRBJ2-7; D is unresolved. V was cut by 3 bases and J by 3 bases, with 9 bases left in between. The CDR3 sequence is 13 residues long. Germline CDR1 reads MDHEN; CDR2 reads SYDVKM. CDR3 in DNA: TGTGCCAGCAGTTTTTCGGAACACTACGAGCAGTACTTC. This codes for CASSFSEHYEQYF.